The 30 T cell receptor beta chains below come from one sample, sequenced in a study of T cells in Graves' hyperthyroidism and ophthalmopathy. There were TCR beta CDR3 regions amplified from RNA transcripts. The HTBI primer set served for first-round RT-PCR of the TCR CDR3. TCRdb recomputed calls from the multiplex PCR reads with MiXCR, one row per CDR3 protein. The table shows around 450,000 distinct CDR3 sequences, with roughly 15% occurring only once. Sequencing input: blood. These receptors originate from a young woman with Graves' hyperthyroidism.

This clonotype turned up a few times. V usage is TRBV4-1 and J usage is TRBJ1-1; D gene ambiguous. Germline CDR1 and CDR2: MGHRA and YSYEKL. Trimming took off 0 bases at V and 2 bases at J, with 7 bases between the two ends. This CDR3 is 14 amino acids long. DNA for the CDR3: TGCGCCAGCAGCCAAGATAGAAGAAACACTGAAGCTTTCTTT. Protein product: CASSQDRRNTEAFF.

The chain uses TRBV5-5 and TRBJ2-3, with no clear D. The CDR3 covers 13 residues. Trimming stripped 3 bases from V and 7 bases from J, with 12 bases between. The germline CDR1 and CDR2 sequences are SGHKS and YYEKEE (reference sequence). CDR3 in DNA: TGTGCCAGCAGCTCCGCCGGTTCCTATACGCAGTATTTT. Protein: CASSSAGSYTQYF.

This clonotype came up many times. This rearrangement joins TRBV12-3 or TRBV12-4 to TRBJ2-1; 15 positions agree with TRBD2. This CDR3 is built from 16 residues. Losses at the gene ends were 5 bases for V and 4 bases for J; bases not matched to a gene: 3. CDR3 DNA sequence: TGTGCCAGCAGTGGGACTAGCGGGAGGCTGTACAATGAGCAGTTCTTC. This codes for CASSGTSGRLYNEQFF.

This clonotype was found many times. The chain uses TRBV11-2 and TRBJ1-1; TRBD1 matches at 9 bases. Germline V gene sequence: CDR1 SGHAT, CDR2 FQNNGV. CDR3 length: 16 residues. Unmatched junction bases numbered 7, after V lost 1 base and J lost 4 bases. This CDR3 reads CASSLGRGQGGTEAFF. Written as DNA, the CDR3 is TGTGCCAGCAGCTTAGGGCGGGGACAGGGAGGCACTGAAGCTTTCTTT.

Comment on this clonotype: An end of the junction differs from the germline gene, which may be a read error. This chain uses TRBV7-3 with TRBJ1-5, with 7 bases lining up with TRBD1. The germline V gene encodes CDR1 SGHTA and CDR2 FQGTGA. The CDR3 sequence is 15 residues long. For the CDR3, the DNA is TGTGCCAGCAGCTTAACAGGGGGCAGCAATCGGCCCCAGCATTTT. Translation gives CASSLTGGSNRPQHF.

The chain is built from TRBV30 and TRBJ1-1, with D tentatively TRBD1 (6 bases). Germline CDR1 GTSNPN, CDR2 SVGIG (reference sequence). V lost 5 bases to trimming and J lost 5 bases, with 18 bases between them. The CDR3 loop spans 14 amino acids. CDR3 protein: CAWDLGGPMTEAFF. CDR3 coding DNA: TGTGCCTGGGATTTAGGGGGGCCTATGACTGAAGCTTTCTTT.

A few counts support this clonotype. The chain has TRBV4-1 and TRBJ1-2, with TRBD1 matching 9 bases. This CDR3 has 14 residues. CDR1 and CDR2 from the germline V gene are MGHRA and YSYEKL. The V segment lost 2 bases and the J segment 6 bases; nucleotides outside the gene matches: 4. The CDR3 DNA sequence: TGCGCCAGCAGCCAATCCCGGGACAGGGATGGCTACACCTTC. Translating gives CASSQSRDRDGYTF.

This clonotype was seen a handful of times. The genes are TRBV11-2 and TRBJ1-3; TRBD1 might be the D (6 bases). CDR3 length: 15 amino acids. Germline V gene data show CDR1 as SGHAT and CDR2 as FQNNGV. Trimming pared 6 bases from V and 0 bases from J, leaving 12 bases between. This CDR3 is CASSLTGFSGNTIYF. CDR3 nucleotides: TGTGCCAGCAGTTTAACAGGGTTCTCTGGAAACACCATATATTTT.

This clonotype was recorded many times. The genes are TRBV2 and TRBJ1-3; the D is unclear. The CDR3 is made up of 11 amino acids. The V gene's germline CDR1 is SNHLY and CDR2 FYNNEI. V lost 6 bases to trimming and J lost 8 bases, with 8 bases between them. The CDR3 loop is CASRIGDTIYF. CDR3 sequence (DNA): TGTGCCAGCAGGATCGGGGACACCATATATTTT. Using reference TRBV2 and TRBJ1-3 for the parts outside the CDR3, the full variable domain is EPEVTQTPSHQVTQMGQEVILRCVPISNHLYFYWYRQILGQKVEFLVSFYNNEISEKSEIFDDQFSVERPDGSNFTLKIRSTKLEDSAMYFCASRIGDTIYFGEGSWLTVV.

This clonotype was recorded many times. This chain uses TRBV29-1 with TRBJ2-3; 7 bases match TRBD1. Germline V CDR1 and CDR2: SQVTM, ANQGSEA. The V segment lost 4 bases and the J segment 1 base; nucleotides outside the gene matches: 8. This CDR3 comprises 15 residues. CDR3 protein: CSVVQGDRRTDTQYF. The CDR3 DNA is TGCAGCGTTGTCCAGGGGGACAGACGCACAGATACGCAGTATTTT.

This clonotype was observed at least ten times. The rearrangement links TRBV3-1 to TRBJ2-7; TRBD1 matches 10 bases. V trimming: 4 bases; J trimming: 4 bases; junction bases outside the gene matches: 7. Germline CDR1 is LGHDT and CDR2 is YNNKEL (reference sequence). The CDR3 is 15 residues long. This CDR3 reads CASSPIDRGLYEQYF. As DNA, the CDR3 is TGTGCCAGCAGCCCAATAGACAGGGGGCTTTACGAGCAGTACTTC.

DNA for the CDR3: TGTGCCAGCAGTTACTCGACTTCGGGCTCAATTTCACCCCTCCACTTT. This encodes CASSYSTSGSISPLHF. The rearrangement joins TRBV6-5 to TRBJ1-6; D uncertain. V was clipped by 0 bases and J by 9 bases, with 15 bases between them. Germline CDR1 and CDR2: MNHEY and SVGAGI. This CDR3 region has 16 residues.

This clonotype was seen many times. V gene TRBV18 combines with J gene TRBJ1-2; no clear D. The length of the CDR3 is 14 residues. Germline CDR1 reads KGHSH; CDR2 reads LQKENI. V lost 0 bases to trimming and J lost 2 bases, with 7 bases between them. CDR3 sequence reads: CASSPPTRNYGYTF. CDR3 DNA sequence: TGTGCCAGCTCACCACCAACGAGAAACTATGGCTACACCTTC.

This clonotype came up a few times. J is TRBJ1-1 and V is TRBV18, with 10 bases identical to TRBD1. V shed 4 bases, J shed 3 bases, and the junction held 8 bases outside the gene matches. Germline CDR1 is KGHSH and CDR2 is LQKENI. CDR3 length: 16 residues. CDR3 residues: CASSLGQGKGDTEAFF. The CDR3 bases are TGTGCCAGCTCACTGGGACAGGGGAAGGGCGACACTGAAGCTTTCTTT. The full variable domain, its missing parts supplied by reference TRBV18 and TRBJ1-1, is NAGVMQNPRHLVRRRGQEARLRCSPMKGHSHVYWYRQLPEEGLKFMVYLQKENIIDESGMPKERFSAEFPKEGPSILRIQQVVRGDSAAYFCASSLGQGKGDTEAFFGQGTRLTVV.

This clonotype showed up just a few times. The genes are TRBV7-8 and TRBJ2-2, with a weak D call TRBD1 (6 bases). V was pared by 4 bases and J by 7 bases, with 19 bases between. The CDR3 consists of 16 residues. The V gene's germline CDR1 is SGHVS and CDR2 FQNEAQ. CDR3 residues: CASSSRDTLWGGELFF. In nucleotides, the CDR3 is TGTGCCAGCAGCTCCCGGGACACCCTGTGGGGCGGGGAGCTGTTTTTT.

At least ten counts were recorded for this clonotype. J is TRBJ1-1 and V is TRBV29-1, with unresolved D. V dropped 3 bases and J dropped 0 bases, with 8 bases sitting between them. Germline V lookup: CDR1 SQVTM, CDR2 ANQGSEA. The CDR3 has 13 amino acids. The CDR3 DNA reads TGCAGCGTTGATCTTGTCATGAACACTGAAGCTTTCTTT. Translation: CSVDLVMNTEAFF. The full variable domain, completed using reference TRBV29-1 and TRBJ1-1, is SAVISQKPSRDICQRGTSLTIQCQVDSQVTMMFWYRQQPGQSLTLIATANQGSEATYESGFVIDKFPISRPNLTFSTLTVSNMSPEDSSIYLCSVDLVMNTEAFFGQGTRLTVV.

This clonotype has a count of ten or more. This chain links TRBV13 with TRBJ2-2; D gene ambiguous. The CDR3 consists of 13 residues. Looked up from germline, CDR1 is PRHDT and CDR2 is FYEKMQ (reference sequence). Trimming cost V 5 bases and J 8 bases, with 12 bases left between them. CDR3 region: CASSPTPRGELFF. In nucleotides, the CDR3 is TGTGCCAGCAGCCCAACCCCGAGGGGGGAGCTGTTTTTT.

The CDR3 is CASSYSLLAGGDNEQFF. CDR3 DNA sequence: TGTGCCAGCAGTTACTCGCTGTTAGCGGGAGGAGACAATGAGCAGTTCTTC. The chain uses TRBV6-2 or TRBV6-3 and TRBJ2-1; 10 positions match TRBD2. The trim removed 0 bases at V and 5 bases at J, leaving 7 bases unmatched. CDR3 size: 17 residues. Per the germline V gene, CDR1 is MNHEY and CDR2 is SVGEGT.

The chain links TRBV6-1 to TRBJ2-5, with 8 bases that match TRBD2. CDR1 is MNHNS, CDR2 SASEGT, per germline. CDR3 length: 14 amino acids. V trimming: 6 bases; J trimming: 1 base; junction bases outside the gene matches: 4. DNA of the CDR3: TGTGCCAGCAGCCGAGCGGGGGTCCAAGAGACCCAGTACTTC. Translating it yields CASSRAGVQETQYF.

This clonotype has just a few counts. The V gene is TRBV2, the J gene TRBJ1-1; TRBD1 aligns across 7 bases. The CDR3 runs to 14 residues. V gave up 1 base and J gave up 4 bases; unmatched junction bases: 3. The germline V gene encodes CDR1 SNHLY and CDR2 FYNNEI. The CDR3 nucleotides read TGTGCCAGCAGTGAAGAACCAGGGGGCACTGAAGCTTTCTTT. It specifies CASSEEPGGTEAFF.

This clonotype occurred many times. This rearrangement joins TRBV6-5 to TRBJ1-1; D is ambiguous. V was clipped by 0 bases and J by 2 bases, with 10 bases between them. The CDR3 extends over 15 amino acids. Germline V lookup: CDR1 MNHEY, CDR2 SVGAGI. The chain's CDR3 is CASSYSGQFNTEAFF. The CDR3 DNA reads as TGTGCCAGCAGTTACTCAGGGCAGTTTAACACTGAAGCTTTCTTT.

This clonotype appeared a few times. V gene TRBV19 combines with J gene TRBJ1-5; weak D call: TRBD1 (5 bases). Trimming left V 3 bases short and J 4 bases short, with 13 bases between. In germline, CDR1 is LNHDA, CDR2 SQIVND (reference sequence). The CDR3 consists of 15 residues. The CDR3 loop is CASSMGREGNQPQHF. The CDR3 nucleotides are TGTGCCAGTAGTATGGGCAGGGAAGGGAATCAGCCCCAGCATTTT.

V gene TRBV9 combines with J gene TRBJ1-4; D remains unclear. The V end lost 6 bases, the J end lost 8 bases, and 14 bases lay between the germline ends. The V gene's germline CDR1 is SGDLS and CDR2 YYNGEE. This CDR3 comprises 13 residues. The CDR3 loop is CASNSGDGEKLFF. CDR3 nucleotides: TGTGCCAGCAACAGCGGTGATGGGGAAAAACTGTTTTTT.

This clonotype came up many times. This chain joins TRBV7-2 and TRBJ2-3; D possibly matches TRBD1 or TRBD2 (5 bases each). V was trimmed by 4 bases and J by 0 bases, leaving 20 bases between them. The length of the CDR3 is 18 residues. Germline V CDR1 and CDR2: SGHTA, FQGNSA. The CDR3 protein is CASSSLGATPRSTDTQYF. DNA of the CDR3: TGTGCCAGCAGCTCCCTCGGGGCGACGCCCCGAAGCACAGATACGCAGTATTTT.

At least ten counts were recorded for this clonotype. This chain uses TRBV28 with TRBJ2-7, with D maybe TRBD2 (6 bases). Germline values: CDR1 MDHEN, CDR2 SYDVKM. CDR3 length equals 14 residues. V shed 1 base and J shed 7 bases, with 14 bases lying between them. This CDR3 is CASSLSGGISEQYF. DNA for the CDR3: TGTGCCAGCAGTTTATCCGGAGGGATCTCGGAGCAGTACTTC.

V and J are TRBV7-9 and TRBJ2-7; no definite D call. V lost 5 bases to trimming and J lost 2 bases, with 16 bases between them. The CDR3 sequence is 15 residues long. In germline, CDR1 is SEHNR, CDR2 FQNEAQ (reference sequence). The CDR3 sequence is CASSNRRATTYEQYF. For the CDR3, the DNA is TGTGCCAGCAGCAACCGCCGGGCCACAACCTACGAGCAGTACTTC. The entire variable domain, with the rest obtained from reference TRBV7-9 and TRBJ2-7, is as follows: DTGVSQNPRHKITKRGQNVTFRCDPISEHNRLYWYRQTLGQGPEFLTYFQNEAQLEKSRLLSDRFSAERPKGSFSTLEIQRTEQGDSAMYLCASSNRRATTYEQYFGPGTRLTVT.

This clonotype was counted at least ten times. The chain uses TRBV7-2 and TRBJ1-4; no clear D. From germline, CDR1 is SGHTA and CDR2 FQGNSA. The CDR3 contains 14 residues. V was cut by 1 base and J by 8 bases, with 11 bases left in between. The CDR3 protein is CASSLVPLREKLFF. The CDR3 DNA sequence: TGTGCCAGCAGCTTAGTACCGCTTCGAGAAAAACTGTTTTTT.

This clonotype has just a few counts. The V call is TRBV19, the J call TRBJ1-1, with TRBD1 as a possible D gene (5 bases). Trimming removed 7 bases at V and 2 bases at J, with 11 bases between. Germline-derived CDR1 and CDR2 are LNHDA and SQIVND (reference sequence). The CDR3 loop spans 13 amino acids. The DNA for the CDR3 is TGTGCCAGTAATAGGGACGGAAACACTGAAGCTTTCTTT. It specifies CASNRDGNTEAFF.

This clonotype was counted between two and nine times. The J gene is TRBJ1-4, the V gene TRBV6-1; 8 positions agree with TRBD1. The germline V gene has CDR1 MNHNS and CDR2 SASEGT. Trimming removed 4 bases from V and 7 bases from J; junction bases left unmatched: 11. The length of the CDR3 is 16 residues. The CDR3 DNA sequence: TGTGCCAGCAGTGCCGCCTTCGGACAGGGAGGTGAAAAACTGTTTTTT. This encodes CASSAAFGQGGEKLFF.

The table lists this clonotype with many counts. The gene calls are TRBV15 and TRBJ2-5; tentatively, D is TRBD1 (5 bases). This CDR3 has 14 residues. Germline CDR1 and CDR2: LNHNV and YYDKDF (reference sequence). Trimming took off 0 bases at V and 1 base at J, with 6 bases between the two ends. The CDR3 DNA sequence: TGTGCCACCAGCAGAGATGGGGCCCAAGAGACCCAGTACTTC. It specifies CATSRDGAQETQYF.